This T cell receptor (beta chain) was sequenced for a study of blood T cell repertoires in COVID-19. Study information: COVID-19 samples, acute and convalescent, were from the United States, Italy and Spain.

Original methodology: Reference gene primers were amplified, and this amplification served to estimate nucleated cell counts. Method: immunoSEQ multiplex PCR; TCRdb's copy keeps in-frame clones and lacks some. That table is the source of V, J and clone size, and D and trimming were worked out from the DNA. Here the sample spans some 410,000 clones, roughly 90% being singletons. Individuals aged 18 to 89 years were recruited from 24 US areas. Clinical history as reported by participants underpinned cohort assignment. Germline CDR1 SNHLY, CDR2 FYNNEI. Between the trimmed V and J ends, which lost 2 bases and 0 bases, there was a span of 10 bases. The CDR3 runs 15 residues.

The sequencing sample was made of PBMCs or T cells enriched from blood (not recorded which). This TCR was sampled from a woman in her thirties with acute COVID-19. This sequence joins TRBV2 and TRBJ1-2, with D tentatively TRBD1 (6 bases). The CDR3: CASSEHGGPNYGYTF. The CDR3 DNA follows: TGTGCCAGCAGTGAACACGGGGGGCCTAACTATGGCTACACCTTC.